Below are 28 T cell receptor beta chains sequenced from a single sample in a study of cytomegalovirus exposure and HLA in healthy donors (TCRdb year 2017). The library came from the immunoSEQ multiplex PCR assay. This is the immuneACCESS table as TCRdb keeps it, with only in-frame sequences that have V and J called. A part of the clones is gone; compared with another copy, unresolved V genes explain less than half, and the rest is unexplained. The sample contains 150,000 to 200,000 clones, around 86% of them found a single time. Of the sample, more than 1.2% is held by the ten largest clones. Sequenced: PBMCs. The receptors derive from a woman between 18 and 29 years old in good health and CMV-seronegative.

The rearrangement uses TRBV18 and TRBJ2-7; 14 bases match TRBD2. Unmatched junction bases numbered 4, after V lost 6 bases and J lost 3 bases. CDR3 length: 15 amino acids. Germline V gives CDR1 KGHSH, CDR2 LQKENI. For the CDR3, the DNA is TGTGCCAGCTCTGGGACTAGCGGGAGTAGCTACGAGCAGTACTTC. This translates into CASSGTSGSSYEQYF. Drawing the rest from reference TRBV18 and TRBJ2-7, the complete variable domain is NAGVMQNPRHLVRRRGQEARLRCSPMKGHSHVYWYRQLPEEGLKFMVYLQKENIIDESGMPKERFSAEFPKEGPSILRIQQVVRGDSAAYFCASSGTSGSSYEQYFGPGTRLTVT.

This clone was recorded a few times. The chain is built from TRBV19 and TRBJ2-7, with 8 bases matching TRBD2. V shed 7 bases, J shed 4 bases, and the junction held 6 bases outside the gene matches. Germline assignment: CDR1 LNHDA and CDR2 SQIVND (reference sequence). This CDR3 contains 13 residues. CDR3 amino acids: CASTAAGAYEQYF. Written as DNA, the CDR3 is TGTGCCAGTACCGCAGCGGGAGCTTACGAGCAGTACTTC.

The rearrangement links TRBV6-5 to TRBJ2-1, with D possibly TRBD1 on 5 matching bases. Trimming pared 2 bases from V and 4 bases from J, leaving 12 bases between. The CDR3 spans 15 residues. Per the germline V gene, CDR1 is MNHEY and CDR2 is SVGAGI. Here the CDR3 DNA reads TGTGCCAGCAGTTACGGAGTTGCAGGGTACAATGAGCAGTTCTTC. Protein: CASSYGVAGYNEQFF.

This chain links TRBV6-1 with TRBJ2-7, with D possibly TRBD1 on 6 matching bases. Germline V CDR1 and CDR2: MNHNS, SASEGT. This CDR3 has 16 residues. V was shortened by 2 bases and J by 3 bases, with 17 bases between the two germline ends. Written as DNA, the CDR3 is TGTGCCAGCAGTGAATTGGTGGCCGGGACACTCTACGAGCAGTACTTC. Amino acid sequence: CASSELVAGTLYEQYF.

This rearrangement joins TRBV10-2 to TRBJ2-2; the match to TRBD2 covers 10 bases. V lost 0 bases, J lost 0 bases, and 4 bases stayed unmatched. Germline values: CDR1 WSHSY, CDR2 SAAADI. The CDR3 runs 18 residues. CDR3 loop: CASSESWLAGANTGELFF. The CDR3 nucleotides read TGCGCCAGCAGTGAGTCGTGGCTAGCGGGGGCGAACACCGGGGAGCTGTTTTTT.

V and J are TRBV7-9 and TRBJ1-1, with 7 bases fitting TRBD1. The CDR3 is 17 residues long. J gave up 1 base and V 5 bases, and 13 bases lay outside the gene matches. CDR1 is SEHNR, CDR2 FQNEAQ, per germline (reference sequence). CDR3 DNA sequence: TGTGCCAGCAGCCGACGACAGGGAAAAGACAGGAACACTGAAGCTTTCTTT. The encoded protein is CASSRRQGKDRNTEAFF.

This rearrangement joins TRBV2 to TRBJ2-3; 8 nucleotides agree with TRBD2. Germline V CDR1 and CDR2: SNHLY, FYNNEI. With 4 bases clipped from V and 3 bases from J, the junction kept 12 bases outside the gene matches. The CDR3 has 17 residues. For the CDR3, the DNA is TGTGCCAGCAGTGGGGGGACAAGCGGGAGTTTGACAGATACGCAGTATTTT. It yields the protein CASSGGTSGSLTDTQYF.

This clone was seen a single time. The chain employs TRBV5-4 and TRBJ1-3; 7 nucleotides agree with TRBD1. CDR3 size: 16 residues. J was trimmed by 2 bases and V by 3 bases; bases with no gene match: 8. CDR1 and CDR2 (germline): SGHNT, YYREEE (reference sequence). CDR3 sequence (DNA): TGTGCCAGCAGCTCCCCCGGACAGGCGCCTGGAAACACCATATATTTT. Its protein product is CASSSPGQAPGNTIYF.

This clone was seen only once. The chain is built from TRBV4-1 and TRBJ2-3; TRBD2 matches at 12 bases. The CDR3 is made up of 20 amino acids. V dropped 1 base and J dropped 4; count of bases not matched to a gene: 15. Per the germline V gene, CDR1 is MGHRA and CDR2 is YSYEKL. CDR3 region: CASSQVLSRTSGRPSDTQYF. The CDR3 DNA reads as TGCGCCAGCAGCCAAGTATTGTCCCGAACTAGCGGGAGGCCCTCAGATACGCAGTATTTT.

This sequence joins TRBV20-1 and TRBJ1-1; no reliable D call. The CDR3 is 11 amino acids. Per germline, CDR1 DFQATT and CDR2 SNEGSKA (reference sequence). V lost 6 bases and J 7 bases, leaving 12 bases between the germline ends. The CDR3, as DNA: TGCAGTGCCCCCCCGAAACTTGAAGCTTTCTTT. This translates into CSAPPKLEAFF.

The chain joins TRBV4-2 to TRBJ2-3; TRBD2 agrees at 7 bases. J was trimmed by 1 base and V by 1 base; bases with no gene match: 5. Germline CDR1 reads LGHNA; CDR2 reads YNFKEQ. The CDR3 runs 16 residues. The CDR3 here is CASSQAPLAGTDTQYF. CDR3 nucleotides: TGTGCCAGCAGCCAAGCCCCCCTAGCGGGCACAGATACGCAGTATTTT.

In this sample, this clone turned up a few times. This rearrangement joins TRBV28 to TRBJ1-2; 7 bases map to TRBD1. This CDR3 comprises 16 residues. V gave up 5 bases and J gave up 4 bases; unmatched junction bases: 13. From germline, CDR1 is MDHEN and CDR2 SYDVKM. Written as DNA, the CDR3 is TGTGCCAGCAGTCCTGTCTTGGTCCAGGGGGGCTATGGCTACACCTTC. This translates into CASSPVLVQGGYGYTF.

This chain joins TRBV18 and TRBJ2-7; 7 bases align to TRBD1. V lost 3 bases and J lost 2; bases outside the gene matches: 7. Germline CDR1 reads KGHSH; CDR2 reads LQKENI. The CDR3 sequence is 15 residues long. The CDR3 sequence is CASSPETGNAYEQYF. The CDR3 nucleotides are TGTGCCAGCTCACCCGAGACAGGGAATGCCTACGAGCAGTACTTC.

J is TRBJ1-3 and V is TRBV7-8; D not certain. V lost 1 base, J lost 0 bases, and 13 bases lay in between. CDR1 and CDR2 (germline): SGHVS, FQNEAQ. There are 17 residues in the CDR3. The CDR3 protein is CASSLETGRLSGNTIYF. DNA of the CDR3: TGTGCCAGCAGCTTAGAGACCGGCAGACTCTCTGGAAACACCATATATTTT.

V gene TRBV6-5 combines with J gene TRBJ1-1; the D is unclear. The V gene lost 5 bases and the J gene lost 11 bases, with 18 bases spanning the gap. The germline CDR1 and CDR2 sequences are MNHEY and SVGAGI. This CDR3 region has 13 residues. Written as DNA, the CDR3 is TGTGCCAGCAGTCCAAAACATACGGAGAACGCTTTCTTT. This encodes CASSPKHTENAFF.

V usage is TRBV29-1 and J usage is TRBJ1-1; the match to TRBD1 covers 9 bases. The trim removed 5 bases at V and 4 bases at J, leaving 5 bases unmatched. The germline gives CDR1 SQVTM, CDR2 ANQGSEA. This CDR3 contains 13 residues. The CDR3 nucleotides are TGCAGCGTTACATCGGGACAGGGCACTGAAGCTTTCTTT. Amino acid sequence: CSVTSGQGTEAFF.

This sequence joins TRBV4-1 and TRBJ1-1, with 9 positions matching TRBD1. The CDR3 is made up of 15 amino acids. The V segment lost 4 bases and the J segment 2 bases; nucleotides outside the gene matches: 5. Looked up from germline, CDR1 is MGHRA and CDR2 is YSYEKL. In DNA form, the CDR3 reads TGCGCCAGCAGCCTCTCGGGACAGGGAAACACTGAAGCTTTCTTT. This translates into CASSLSGQGNTEAFF.

The chain employs TRBV10-1 and TRBJ2-1, with 7 bases that match TRBD2. The germline V gene has CDR1 WNHNN and CDR2 SYGVQD (reference sequence). V was pared by 5 bases and J by 6 bases, with 10 bases of the junction left unmatched. The CDR3 is 15 residues long. The CDR3 DNA is TGCGCCAGCAGTCAACCCGGACTAGGACGCAATGAGCAGTTCTTC. Encoded protein: CASSQPGLGRNEQFF.

This chain joins TRBV5-6 and TRBJ1-1; D call uncertain. The CDR3 extends over 13 amino acids. The germline V gene has CDR1 SGHDT and CDR2 YYEEEE. Trimming removed 0 bases at V and 5 bases at J, with 8 bases between. Here the CDR3 DNA reads TGTGCCAGCAGCTTGGAACCGGGAACTGAAGCTTTCTTT. Translated, it gives CASSLEPGTEAFF.

The CDR3 is CASSLGTTVNYGYTF. Here the CDR3 DNA reads TGTGCCAGCAGCCTCGGGACAACTGTTAACTATGGCTACACCTTC. V and J are TRBV7-6 and TRBJ1-2; maybe TRBD1 (6 bases). CDR1 and CDR2 from the germline V gene are SGHVS and FNYEAQ. The V gene lost 5 bases and the J gene lost 1 base, with 14 bases spanning the gap. This CDR3 spans 15 amino acids.

The chain couples TRBV11-3 to TRBJ2-2; unclear D gene. Germline V gene data show CDR1 as SGHNT and CDR2 as YENEEA. This CDR3 spans 14 amino acids. Trimming removed 5 bases at V and 6 bases at J, with 13 bases between. The CDR3 sequence is CASSPRQSPGELFF. Written as DNA, the CDR3 is TGTGCCAGCAGCCCGCGGCAGAGCCCCGGGGAGCTGTTTTTT.

This clone turned up a few times. V gene TRBV18 combines with J gene TRBJ1-6; D gene unclear. CDR3 length: 14 residues. With 2 bases removed from V and 4 bases from J, the gap between germline ends came to 6 bases. The germline gives CDR1 KGHSH, CDR2 LQKENI. The CDR3 coding sequence is TGTGCCAGCTCACCAGCGGGATATAATTCACCCCTCCACTTT. Protein product: CASSPAGYNSPLHF.

The rearrangement uses TRBV6-1 and TRBJ1-1; no clear D gene. The CDR3 covers 14 residues. The V gene lost 6 bases and the J gene lost 0 bases, with 11 bases spanning the gap. The germline gives CDR1 MNHNS, CDR2 SASEGT. CDR3 region: CASRPLTLNTEAFF. The CDR3 DNA reads TGTGCCAGCAGGCCTCTTACATTGAACACTGAAGCTTTCTTT.

This clone has just one count. The CDR3 is CASSLIIGGDGYGYTF. The CDR3 DNA is TGCGCCAGCAGCCTGATTATAGGGGGCGACGGCTATGGCTACACCTTC. This chain uses TRBV4-1 with TRBJ1-2, with TRBD1 identical over 7 bases. J lost 4 bases, V lost 4 bases, and 12 bases had no gene match. Germline V gene lookup returns CDR1 MGHRA and CDR2 YSYEKL. The CDR3 extends over 16 amino acids.

The genes are TRBV9 and TRBJ2-3, with TRBD2 identical over 7 bases. Germline loops: CDR1 SGDLS, CDR2 YYNGEE. The CDR3 covers 16 residues. J was trimmed by 3 bases and V by 0 bases; bases with no gene match: 7. CDR3 sequence (DNA): TGTGCCAGCAGCGTAGTTGGGCGGGGGAGAACAGATACGCAGTATTTT. Its protein product is CASSVVGRGRTDTQYF.

The rearrangement links TRBV6-4 to TRBJ2-5, with 13 nucleotides matching TRBD2. The CDR3 consists of 14 residues. In germline, CDR1 is MRHNA, CDR2 SNTAGT. V was clipped by 6 bases and J by 5 bases; unmatched bases: 3. The DNA for the CDR3 is TGTGCCAGCAGCTTACTAGCGGGGGGGGAGACCCAGTACTTC. This translates into CASSLLAGGETQYF.

This chain links TRBV5-1 with TRBJ1-1; 7 positions match TRBD1. V trimming: 1 base; J trimming: 3 bases; junction bases outside the gene matches: 6. Germline V gene lookup returns CDR1 SGHRS and CDR2 YFSETQ. This CDR3 has 15 residues. In nucleotides, the CDR3 is TGCGCCAGCAGCTTGAGTAGAGGGGGCGACACTGAAGCTTTCTTT. It specifies CASSLSRGGDTEAFF.

The CDR3 is CASSPGGLNEKLFF. CDR3 nucleotides: TGTGCCAGCAGCCCAGGGGGCCTTAATGAAAAACTGTTTTTT. This rearrangement joins TRBV7-9 to TRBJ1-4; 8 positions agree with TRBD1. The germline V gene has CDR1 SEHNR and CDR2 FQNEAQ (reference sequence). V lost 5 bases and J lost 4; bases outside the gene matches: 3. The CDR3 consists of 14 residues.